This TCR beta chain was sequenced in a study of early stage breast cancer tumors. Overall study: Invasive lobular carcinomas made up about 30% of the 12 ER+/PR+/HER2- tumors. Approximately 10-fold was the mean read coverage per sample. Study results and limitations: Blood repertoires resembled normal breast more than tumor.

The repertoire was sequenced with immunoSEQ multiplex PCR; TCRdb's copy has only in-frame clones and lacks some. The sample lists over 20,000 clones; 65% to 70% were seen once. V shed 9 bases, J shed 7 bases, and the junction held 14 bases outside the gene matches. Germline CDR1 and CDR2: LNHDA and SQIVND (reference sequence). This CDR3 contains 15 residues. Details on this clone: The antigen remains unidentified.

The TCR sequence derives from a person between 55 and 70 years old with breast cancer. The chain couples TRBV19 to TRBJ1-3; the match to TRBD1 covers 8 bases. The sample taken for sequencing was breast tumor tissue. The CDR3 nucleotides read TGTGCCAGCCTTCACCGACAGGGGAATTGGAACACCATATATTTT. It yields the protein CASLHRQGNWNTIYF. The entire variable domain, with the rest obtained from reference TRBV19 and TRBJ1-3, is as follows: DGGITQSPKYLFRKEGQNVTLSCEQNLNHDAMYWYRQDPGQGLRLIYYSQIVNDFQKGDIAEGYSVSREKKESFPLTVTSAQKNPTAFYLCASLHRQGNWNTIYFGEGSWLTVV.